The T cell receptor beta chain described here comes from a study of control samples from healthy donors and cancer patients. Generated by immunoSEQ multiplex PCR, the TCRdb table keeps only in-frame clones and is missing some. The data show 70,000 or so clones, about nine tenths seen once. Trimming took off 8 bases at V and 1 base at J, with 9 bases between the two ends. Germline V gene sequence: CDR1 MDHEN, CDR2 SYDVKM. This CDR3 is 14 amino acids long. The rearrangement links TRBV28 to TRBJ2-6; D gene unclear. This receptor was obtained from a man aged 55 to 70 with lung cancer. The sequenced sample consisted of PBMCs. The CDR3 bases are TGTGCCAGCTCTACAGTTTCTGGGGCCAACGTCCTGACTTTC. Translation gives CASSTVSGANVLTF.